These 8 T cell receptor beta chains came from one sample sequenced in a study of CD8 T cells in Susac syndrome. The RNA input was about 0.5 to 1 ug, and it was reverse transcribed with random hexamers. In TCRdb, the immunoSEQ multiplex PCR reads were re-called with MiXCR into one record per CDR3 protein. In the table there are 250,000 to 300,000 distinct CDR3 sequences, around 89% of which are singletons. The material sequenced was CD8+ T cells from PBMCs. Source of these receptors: a human donor with multiple sclerosis.

The chain uses TRBV30 and TRBJ1-3, with unresolved D. Looked up from germline, CDR1 is GTSNPN and CDR2 is SVGIG (reference sequence). The CDR3 has 12 amino acids. Trimming removed 2 bases at V and 4 bases at J, with 6 bases between. This CDR3 is CAWSPPGNTIYF. CDR3 in DNA: TGTGCCTGGAGTCCCCCAGGAAACACCATATATTTT.

V and J are TRBV20-1 and TRBJ2-7; D remains ambiguous. Looked up from germline, CDR1 is DFQATT and CDR2 is SNEGSKA (reference sequence). With 2 bases removed from V and 4 bases from J, the gap between germline ends came to 12 bases. The CDR3 has 13 residues. CDR3 DNA: TGCAGTGCTAGATCCACGGGTTCGTACGAGCAGTACTTC. Translated: CSARSTGSYEQYF.

The gene calls are TRBV7-8 and TRBJ2-1, with a weak D call TRBD2 (6 bases). The CDR3 loop spans 15 amino acids. Trimming cost V 4 bases and J 5 bases, with 15 bases left between them. Per germline, CDR1 SGHVS and CDR2 FQNEAQ. The CDR3 loop reads CASSSLRGINNEQFF. The CDR3 bases are TGTGCCAGCAGCTCCTTACGGGGGATAAACAATGAGCAGTTCTTC.

This chain links TRBV28 with TRBJ1-5; D is uncertain. The CDR3 covers 18 residues. The germline V gene encodes CDR1 MDHEN and CDR2 SYDVKM. Trimming took off 2 bases at V and 1 base at J, with 18 bases between the two ends. CDR3: CASSLLLPDPGSNQPQHF. The CDR3, as DNA: TGTGCCAGCAGTTTACTCCTTCCGGACCCCGGGAGCAATCAGCCCCAGCATTTT.

This chain connects TRBV7-9 to TRBJ2-1; 9 positions agree with TRBD2. From germline, CDR1 is SEHNR and CDR2 FQNEAQ (reference sequence). This CDR3 comprises 14 residues. Unmatched junction bases numbered 3, after V lost 5 bases and J lost 4 bases. The DNA for the CDR3 is TGTGCCAGCAGCGGCGGACTAGCGTACAATGAGCAGTTCTTC. It specifies CASSGGLAYNEQFF.

In regard to this clonotype: The junction departs from germline at one end; a sequencing error may be responsible. This sequence joins TRBV10-3 and TRBJ2-1; 8 bases align to TRBD1. Germline CDR1 and CDR2: ENHRY and SYGVKD. The CDR3 loop spans 16 amino acids. The CDR3, as DNA: TGTGCCATCAGTGATAGGGACAGGCCCTCCCACAATGAGCAGTTCTTC. Its protein product is CAISDRDRPSHNEQFF.

V is TRBV10-3 and J is TRBJ2-7; D perhaps matches TRBD1 (5 bases). CDR3 length equals 13 residues. Looked up from germline, CDR1 is ENHRY and CDR2 is SYGVKD. The ends were cut back, 0 bases at V and 4 bases at J, with 7 bases in the middle. The CDR3 sequence: CAISESPGYEQYF. The CDR3 DNA follows: TGTGCCATCAGTGAGTCCCCAGGGTACGAGCAGTACTTC.

J is TRBJ2-2 and V is TRBV6-2 or TRBV6-3; either TRBD1 or TRBD2 may supply D (5 bases each). CDR3 size: 16 residues. The ends were cut back, 3 bases at V and 0 bases at J, with 11 bases in the middle. CDR1 MNHEY and CDR2 SVGEGT come from the germline V gene. The CDR3 region is CASSYWGPTNTGELFF. The CDR3 region has the DNA TGTGCCAGCAGTTATTGGGGACCTACGAACACCGGGGAGCTGTTTTTT.